The T cell receptor (beta chain) described here comes from a study of cytomegalovirus exposure and HLA in healthy donors. The length of the CDR3 is 15 residues. The germline CDR1 and CDR2 sequences are SGDLS and YYNGEE. Deletions cut 3 bases from V and 0 bases from J, with 12 bases between. Study conclusions and caveats: CMV antigen specificity of a few CMV-associated chains was confirmed in vitro.

It was with 60 Vbeta and 13 Jbeta primers that the PCR ran. Sequenced by immunoSEQ multiplex PCR; TCRdb stores in-frame clones only, minus some. The profile shows some 35,000 clones, roughly three quarters of them singletons. For this clone: The antigen remains undetermined.

This receptor was taken from a man younger than 45 in good health and CMV-seronegative. Sequencing was done on a sample of PBMCs. The chain is built from TRBV9 and TRBJ1-2, with D hard to call. This CDR3 reads CASSETYRANYGYTF. DNA for the CDR3: TGTGCCAGCAGCGAGACATACAGAGCTAACTATGGCTACACCTTC.